Each of the 27 T cell receptor beta chains below was sequenced from the same sample in a study of T cell responses to AZD1222 COVID-19 vaccine. Sequencing was performed with immunoSEQ multiplex PCR; in TCRdb, only in-frame clones are kept and a portion is missing. The profile shows roughly 130,000 clones, 88% of them singletons. The input for sequencing was peripheral blood, taken on day 0 of AZD1222 vaccination. These receptors originate from an adult in good health.

The chain couples TRBV19 to TRBJ1-2; 10 bases align to TRBD1. The CDR3 is 16 residues long. The junction had 7 bases not matched to a gene; V was cut back by 6 bases and J by 0 bases. The germline V gene encodes CDR1 LNHDA and CDR2 SQIVND (reference sequence). The CDR3 is CASRTPGQGTNYGYTF. As DNA, the CDR3 is TGTGCCAGTAGGACTCCGGGACAGGGGACTAACTATGGCTACACCTTC.

The chain combines TRBV7-2 with TRBJ2-7, with D perhaps being TRBD1 or TRBD2 (5 bases each). V lost 1 base to trimming and J lost 2 bases, with 12 bases between them. This CDR3 spans 15 amino acids. Germline CDR1 is SGHTA and CDR2 is FQGNSA. CDR3 sequence (DNA): TGTGCCAGCAGCTTAGTGGGGGACGGTACCTACGAGCAGTACTTC. Residues: CASSLVGDGTYEQYF. Full variable domain (missing parts from reference TRBV7-2 and TRBJ2-7): GAGVSQSPSNKVTEKGKDVELRCDPISGHTALYWYRQSLGQGLEFLIYFQGNSAPDKSGLPSDRFSAERTGGSVSTLTIQRTQQEDSAVYLCASSLVGDGTYEQYFGPGTRLTVT.

The genes are TRBV7-2 and TRBJ1-5; D is unclear. Trimming removed 3 bases at V and 5 bases at J, with 8 bases between. The CDR3 length is 13 residues. The germline gives CDR1 SGHTA, CDR2 FQGNSA. The CDR3 loop reads CASSLYRHQPQHF. In DNA form, the CDR3 reads TGTGCCAGCAGCTTGTATCGTCATCAGCCCCAGCATTTT. The variable domain in full, with the rest retrieved from reference TRBV7-2 and TRBJ1-5, is GAGVSQSPSNKVTEKGKDVELRCDPISGHTALYWYRQSLGQGLEFLIYFQGNSAPDKSGLPSDRFSAERTGGSVSTLTIQRTQQEDSAVYLCASSLYRHQPQHFGDGTRLSIL.

The sample holds one count of this clone. This sequence joins TRBV6-5 and TRBJ1-2; possible D gene TRBD1, 6 bases. Germline values: CDR1 MNHEY, CDR2 SVGAGI. Between the trimmed V and J ends, which lost 5 bases and 5 bases, there was a span of 15 bases. CDR3 length: 14 residues. CDR3 sequence reads: CASSQGTSWYGYTF. As DNA, the CDR3 is TGTGCCAGCAGTCAGGGGACGTCATGGTATGGCTACACCTTC.

The chain recombines TRBV5-4 with TRBJ2-7; the D gene is possibly TRBD2 (5 bases). Trimming removed 4 bases at V and 0 bases at J, with 11 bases between. This CDR3 spans 14 amino acids. Germline V CDR1 and CDR2: SGHNT, YYREEE (reference sequence). The CDR3 DNA reads TGTGCCAGCAGCCCTGGACTGAGCTCCTACGAGCAGTACTTC. It is translated as CASSPGLSSYEQYF.

CDR3 DNA: TGTGCCAGTAGTATATTCCCCCACACCTTC. Its protein product is CASSIFPHTF. The chain uses TRBV19 and TRBJ1-2, with no clear D. The CDR3 length is 10 residues. V was shortened by 2 bases and J by 12 bases, with 7 bases between the two germline ends. CDR1 is LNHDA and CDR2 is SQIVND in the germline V gene (reference sequence).

The chain recombines TRBV3-1 (or the pseudogene TRBV3-2) with TRBJ1-1, with 7 bases that match TRBD1. Germline CDR1 LGHDT, CDR2 YNNKEL (reference sequence). J gave up 0 bases and V 2 bases, and 6 bases lay outside the gene matches. This CDR3 spans 16 amino acids. The chain's CDR3 is CASSQTNRGLNTEAFF. The CDR3 nucleotides are TGTGCCAGCAGCCAAACCAACAGGGGTCTGAACACTGAAGCTTTCTTT.

The chain recombines TRBV13 with TRBJ2-1; D might be TRBD1 (6 bases). Trimming left V 5 bases short and J 2 bases short, with 10 bases between. The CDR3 extends over 14 amino acids. Germline loops: CDR1 PRHDT, CDR2 FYEKMQ (reference sequence). The CDR3: CASSLRGTYNEQFF. The CDR3 nucleotides read TGTGCCAGCAGCCTAAGGGGGACCTACAATGAGCAGTTCTTC. The full variable domain, completed using reference TRBV13 and TRBJ2-1, is AAGVIQSPRHLIKEKRETATLKCYPIPRHDTVYWYQQGPGQDPQFLISFYEKMQSDKGSIPDRFSAQQFSDYHSELNMSSLELGDSALYFCASSLRGTYNEQFFGPGTRLTVL.

The chain employs TRBV7-2 and TRBJ2-1, with D perhaps assigned TRBD1 or TRBD2 (6 bases each). Trimming pared 8 bases from V and 0 bases from J, leaving 14 bases between. Germline V CDR1 and CDR2: SGHTA, FQGNSA. The CDR3 runs to 15 residues. For the CDR3, the DNA is TGTGCCAGCCACGAGGGGGGAAGCTCCTACAATGAGCAGTTCTTC. Protein: CASHEGGSSYNEQFF.

This clone appeared once. V and J are TRBV19 and TRBJ1-2; 8 nucleotides align to TRBD1. The J segment lost 8 bases and the V segment lost 7 bases, leaving 3 bases of the junction unmatched. CDR1 and CDR2 (germline): LNHDA, SQIVND (reference sequence). The CDR3 is 11 amino acids. CDR3 DNA: TGTGCCAGTACGGACAGGGCCGGCTACACCTTC. This codes for CASTDRAGYTF. The variable domain in full, completed from reference TRBV19 and TRBJ1-2, reads DGGITQSPKYLFRKEGQNVTLSCEQNLNHDAMYWYRQDPGQGLRLIYYSQIVNDFQKGDIAEGYSVSREKKESFPLTVTSAQKNPTAFYLCASTDRAGYTFGSGTRLTVV.

The J gene is TRBJ2-2, the V gene TRBV5-1, with D unresolved. The germline V and J ends were trimmed by 4 bases and 4 bases, with 8 bases remaining between them. Germline CDR1 is SGHRS and CDR2 is YFSETQ. There are 13 residues in the CDR3. The chain's CDR3 is CASSTDATGELFF. CDR3 nucleotides: TGCGCCAGCAGCACCGACGCCACCGGGGAGCTGTTTTTT. Supplemented by reference TRBV5-1 and TRBJ2-2, the full variable domain reads KAGVTQTPRYLIKTRGQQVTLSCSPISGHRSVSWYQQTPGQGLQFLFEYFSETQRNKGNFPGRFSGRQFSNSRSEMNVSTLELGDSALYLCASSTDATGELFFGEGSRLTVL.

The rearrangement uses TRBV4-1 and TRBJ1-2; the match to TRBD1 covers 10 bases. From germline, CDR1 is MGHRA and CDR2 YSYEKL. The CDR3 has 15 amino acids. V lost 2 bases and J lost 3; bases outside the gene matches: 3. For the CDR3, the DNA is TGCGCCAGCAGCCAAACCGGGACAGGGGACTATGGCTACACCTTC. This codes for CASSQTGTGDYGYTF.

J is TRBJ1-2 and V is TRBV25-1; D call uncertain. Germline values: CDR1 MGHDK, CDR2 SYGVNS. Trimming removed 4 bases from V and 8 bases from J, with 11 bases in between. This CDR3 spans 12 amino acids. CDR3 in DNA: TGTGCCAGCAGTGGCGGCGGTGGAGGCTACACCTTC. It encodes CASSGGGGGYTF.

The chain recombines TRBV2 with TRBJ2-1; TRBD2 matches 8 bases. There are 14 residues in the CDR3. Trimming took 6 bases from V and 1 from J; bases not matched to a gene: 2. Germline V gene lookup returns CDR1 SNHLY and CDR2 FYNNEI. The CDR3 coding sequence is TGTGCCAGCAGGGGGACTAGATCCTACAATGAGCAGTTCTTC. As protein: CASRGTRSYNEQFF.

V is TRBV7-8 and J is TRBJ2-1; 10 bases are shared with TRBD2. V dropped 0 bases and J dropped 6; count of bases not matched to a gene: 8. Germline V gene data show CDR1 as SGHVS and CDR2 as FQNEAQ. The CDR3 runs to 17 residues. Here the CDR3 reads CASSLALAGAGANEQFF. The CDR3 nucleotides are TGTGCCAGCAGCTTAGCTCTAGCGGGGGCGGGGGCCAATGAGCAGTTCTTC.

Note on this clone: The junction differs from germline at one of its ends, possibly a read error. V is TRBV19 and J is TRBJ1-1, with a tentative D call TRBD1 (5 bases). The CDR3 spans 13 residues. Germline-derived CDR1 and CDR2 are LNHDA and SQIVND (reference sequence). The CDR3 loop reads CASRIGANTEAFF. In DNA, the CDR3 is TGTGCCAGTAGAATAGGGGCTAACACTGAAGCTTTCTTT.

The gene calls are TRBV27 and TRBJ2-7; no clear D. From germline, CDR1 is MNHEY and CDR2 SMNVEV (reference sequence). The V gene lost 6 bases and the J gene lost 3 bases, with 6 bases spanning the gap. This CDR3 is built from 11 residues. CDR3 nucleotide sequence: TGTGCCAGCAGCCATAACTACGAGCAGTACTTC. This codes for CASSHNYEQYF.

The rearrangement links TRBV6-5 to TRBJ2-7; 7 nucleotides line up with TRBD1. In germline, CDR1 is MNHEY, CDR2 SVGAGI. The V and J ends lost 11 bases and 2 bases, in that order; junction bases with no gene match: 9. CDR3 size: 13 residues. The CDR3 sequence is CAGGYRGTYEQYF. The CDR3 bases are TGTGCCGGAGGCTACAGGGGAACCTACGAGCAGTACTTC.

The chain links TRBV21-1 to TRBJ1-5; TRBD1 is taken as the D call from the table, unchecked against the DNA. TRBV21-1 counts as a pseudogene. The CDR3 is made up of 15 amino acids. In DNA form, the CDR3 reads TGTGCCAGCAAGATCAGGGGCTGGGGCTTTCAGCCCCAGCATTTT. It codes for CASKIRGWGFQPQHF.

V gene TRBV2 combines with J gene TRBJ2-2; D not certain. V lost 1 base and J 7 bases, leaving 7 bases between the germline ends. This CDR3 comprises 13 residues. The V gene's germline CDR1 is SNHLY and CDR2 FYNNEI. CDR3 in DNA: TGTGCCAGCAGTGAAGAAATGGTCGGGGAGCTGTTTTTT. Amino acids: CASSEEMVGELFF.

The CDR3 loop reads CASSENLLGTSNTFF. Written as DNA, the CDR3 is TGCGCCAGCAGTGAGAACTTATTAGGGACTAGTAACACGTTCTTC. The chain couples TRBV10-2 to TRBJ2-1, with 8 nucleotides matching TRBD2. The CDR3 extends over 15 amino acids. The V gene's germline CDR1 is WSHSY and CDR2 SAAADI. Germline trimming cut 2 bases from V and 15 bases from J; bases unmatched to any gene: 15.

The V and J genes are TRBV5-1 and TRBJ2-2, with 12 bases aligning to TRBD1. Unmatched junction bases numbered 6, after V lost 4 bases and J lost 11 bases. The CDR3 consists of 14 residues. CDR1 and CDR2 from the germline V gene are SGHRS and YFSETQ. The CDR3 sequence: CASSPGQGAAELFF. In DNA form, the CDR3 reads TGCGCCAGCAGCCCGGGACAGGGGGCCGCAGAGCTGTTTTTT. Together with reference TRBV5-1 and TRBJ2-2, the CDR3 gives the full variable domain: KAGVTQTPRYLIKTRGQQVTLSCSPISGHRSVSWYQQTPGQGLQFLFEYFSETQRNKGNFPGRFSGRQFSNSRSEMNVSTLELGDSALYLCASSPGQGAAELFFGEGSRLTVL.

The chain is built from TRBV27 and TRBJ1-5; D is uncertain. Between the trimmed V and J ends, which lost 6 bases and 4 bases, there was a span of 10 bases. The CDR3 contains 13 residues. In germline, CDR1 is MNHEY, CDR2 SMNVEV (reference sequence). CDR3 sequence reads: CASSRIWNQPQHF. The CDR3 bases are TGTGCCAGCAGCCGCATCTGGAATCAGCCCCAGCATTTT.

The table lists this clone with a count of one. V is TRBV15 and J is TRBJ1-5; a possible D gene is TRBD1 (5 bases). The CDR3 length is 16 residues. V dropped 6 bases and J dropped 0 bases, with 15 bases sitting between them. CDR1 is LNHNV, CDR2 YYDKDF, per germline (reference sequence). The CDR3 DNA follows: TGTGCCACCAGGTATGCCGCAGGGTCTAGCAATCAGCCCCAGCATTTT. Protein product: CATRYAAGSSNQPQHF.

The chain recombines TRBV5-1 with TRBJ1-3, with D possibly TRBD1 on 6 matching bases. Germline V gives CDR1 SGHRS, CDR2 YFSETQ. V dropped 4 bases and J dropped 2 bases, with 16 bases sitting between them. This CDR3 comprises 16 residues. CDR3 nucleotides: TGCGCCAGCAGCCCACGGGGGGGCACGACTGGAAACACCATATATTTT. Amino acid sequence: CASSPRGGTTGNTIYF.

This chain uses TRBV7-9 with TRBJ1-1, with a tentative D call TRBD1 (6 bases). Germline V CDR1 and CDR2: SEHNR, FQNEAQ (reference sequence). V gave up 1 base and J gave up 3 bases, with 12 bases separating them. CDR3 length: 15 amino acids. CDR3 DNA sequence: TGTGCCAGCAGCTTAGAGGGGGTCGGGGACACTGAAGCTTTCTTT. Residues: CASSLEGVGDTEAFF.

The V and J genes are TRBV9 and TRBJ2-1, with a weak D call TRBD2 (6 bases). Germline V gene sequence: CDR1 SGDLS, CDR2 YYNGEE. The V end was cut by 4 bases, the J end by 5 bases, with 22 bases between. The CDR3 runs 17 residues. CDR3 loop: CASSPRAGSNGDNEQFF. The CDR3 nucleotides read TGTGCCAGCAGCCCCCGGGCGGGGTCAAACGGGGACAATGAGCAGTTCTTC. The full variable domain, completed using reference TRBV9 and TRBJ2-1, is DSGVTQTPKHLITATGQRVTLRCSPRSGDLSVYWYQQSLDQGLQFLIQYYNGEERAKGNILERFSAQQFPDLHSELNLSSLELGDSALYFCASSPRAGSNGDNEQFFGPGTRLTVL.